This T cell receptor (beta chain) was obtained from a study of T cells in Graves' hyperthyroidism and ophthalmopathy. Study-wide findings and caveats: In simple terms, a model built on 13 V-J features told ophthalmopathy apart from stable hyperthyroidism.

TCR beta CDR3 region amplification was performed from RNA transcripts. An initial round of RT-PCR targeting the TCR CDR3 relied on the HTBI primer set. TCRdb passed the multiplex PCR reads through MiXCR, listing each CDR3 protein once. The sample holds hundreds of thousands of distinct CDR3 sequences, over 35% seen once. An absence of ophthalmopathy progression within 18 months meant stable Graves' hyperthyroidism. For the diagnoses, clinical symptoms, serum thyroxine and TRAb, thyroid ultrasound and orbital computed tomography were used. Comment on this clonotype: Its antigen is undetermined.

V was cut by 5 bases and J by 2 bases, with 16 bases left in between. This CDR3 comprises 15 residues. The germline gives CDR1 SEHNR, CDR2 FQNEAQ (reference sequence). The origin of this receptor is a middle-aged woman with Graves' hyperthyroidism. The rearrangement uses TRBV7-9 and TRBJ2-7; D tentatively fits TRBD1 or TRBD2 (5 bases each). What was sequenced was blood. The CDR3 here is CASSDSGTRAYEQYF. DNA of the CDR3: TGTGCCAGCAGCGATTCCGGGACCCGAGCCTACGAGCAGTACTTC.